Listed below are T cell receptor beta chains from one sample, sequenced in a study of T cells in Graves' hyperthyroidism and ophthalmopathy. TCRdb reanalysed the multiplex PCR reads using MiXCR and keeps one entry per CDR3 protein. The sample has 25,000 to 30,000 distinct CDR3 sequences, roughly 45% seen once. The sample taken for sequencing was blood. These receptors were collected from a woman in her twenties or thirties with Graves' hyperthyroidism. CDR3s include the opening cysteine and the closing phenylalanine or tryptophan. D genes are given only for firm matches. Expanded clones get a size class; other rows say once, few or many, or leave the size out.

many | . | 11 | TRBJ1-1 | TRBV6-6 | CASRTYTEAFF | TGTGCCAGCAGGACGTACACTGAAGCTTTCTTT
medium-sized | . | 14 | TRBJ2-7 | TRBV20-1 | CSATPIPPQLEQYF | TGCAGTGCTACCCCGATTCCTCCCCAGCTCGAGCAGTACTTC
medium-sized | TRBD1 | 15 | TRBJ1-6 | TRBV20-1 | CSARAEGQGNSPLHF | TGCAGTGCTAGAGCTGAGGGACAGGGGAATTCACCCCTCCACTTT
. | . | 19 | TRBJ2-5 | TRBV4-1 | CASSQARYGYTFGSGTQYF | .
many | TRBD1 | 16 | TRBJ1-2 | TRBV6-5 | CASRDTGTGKSYGYTF | TGTGCCAGCAGAGATACCGGGACAGGGAAGAGCTATGGCTACACCTTC
. | TRBD1 | 16 | TRBJ2-1 | TRBV7-8 | CASSPTDRGGIDEQFF | TGTGCCAGCAGCCCAACTGACAGGGGGGGGATCGATGAGCAGTTCTTC
. | TRBD1 | 15 | TRBJ2-1 | TRBV9 | CAGRAGTGPYNEQFF | TGTGCCGGCAGAGCCGGGACAGGACCTTACAATGAGCAGTTCTTC
. | . | 13 | TRBJ2-1 | TRBV7-2 | CASSPTVYNEQFF | TGTGCCAGCAGCCCGACCGTTTACAATGAGCAGTTCTTC
. | . | 13 | TRBJ2-3 | TRBV24-1 | CATSDHATYTQYF | TGTGCCACCAGTGATCACGCCACCTATACGCAGTATTTT
. | . | 22 | TRBJ2-1 | TRBV13 | CASSFYICSANPASGPHNEQFF | .
. | . | 13 | TRBJ2-2 | TRBV29-1 | CSVVGTNTGELFF | TGCAGCGTTGTGGGGACAAACACCGGGGAGCTGTTTTTT
many | . | 15 | TRBJ1-5 | TRBV20-1 | CSARVWGGSNQPQHF | TGCAGTGCTAGAGTATGGGGGGGGAGCAATCAGCCCCAGCATTTT
once | TRBD1 | 14 | TRBJ2-3 | TRBV19 | CASPGQGSTDTQYF | TGTGCCAGCCCGGGACAGGGGAGCACAGATACGCAGTATTTT
many | . | 14 | TRBJ1-3 | TRBV27 | CASSFVFSGNTIYF | TGTGCCAGCAGTTTCGTCTTCTCTGGAAACACCATATATTTT
medium-sized | TRBD1 | 12 | TRBJ1-2 | TRBV20-1 | CSARGQFYGYTF | TGCAGTGCTAGGGGACAGTTCTATGGCTACACCTTC
many | . | 14 | TRBJ1-1 | TRBV20-1 | CSARWGRGNTEAFF | TGCAGTGCTCGCTGGGGGCGGGGGAACACTGAAGCTTTCTTT
few | . | 13 | TRBJ2-2 | TRBV9 | CASSVSNTGELFF | TGTGCCAGCAGCGTATCTAACACCGGGGAGCTGTTTTTT
. | . | 13 | TRBJ2-7 | TRBV5-6 | CASSWGSHSEQYF | TGTGCCAGCAGCTGGGGGAGCCACTCGGAGCAGTACTTC
few | TRBD1 | 15 | TRBJ1-4 | TRBV29-1 | CSVRLATGDYEKLFF | TGCAGCGTTCGCCTAGCGACAGGGGATTATGAAAAACTGTTTTTT
many | . | 15 | TRBJ2-2 | TRBV7-3 | CASSLIPGRTGELFF | TGTGCCAGCAGCTTAATCCCCGGGCGCACCGGGGAGCTGTTTTTT
many | . | 14 | TRBJ2-7 | TRBV12-3/TRBV12-4 | CASSLAQPANEQYF | TGTGCCAGCAGCCTAGCCCAACCCGCCAACGAGCAGTACTTC
many | . | 17 | TRBJ1-1 | TRBV20-1 | CSARGSSLGTMNTEAFF | TGCAGTGCTAGGGGCTCAAGTTTGGGGACTATGAACACTGAAGCTTTCTTT
once | TRBD2 | 15 | TRBJ2-1 | TRBV10-3 | CAIKTPGTSGNEQFF | TGTGCCATCAAGACCCCCGGGACTAGCGGCAATGAGCAGTTCTTC
many | . | 16 | TRBJ2-5 | TRBV9 | CASSATFAEGQETQYF | TGTGCCAGCAGCGCGACGTTCGCAGAGGGGCAAGAGACCCAGTACTTC
many | TRBD2 | 15 | TRBJ2-7 | TRBV6-2/TRBV6-3 | CASSSLAGFPYEQYF | TGTGCCAGCAGTTCCTTAGCGGGATTCCCCTACGAGCAGTACTTC
. | . | 13 | TRBJ1-6 | TRBV5-1 | CASSDRTDSPLHF | TGCGCCAGCAGCGATAGGACAGATTCACCCCTCCACTTT
. | . | 11 | TRBJ2-4 | TRBV2 | CASRRVYNQYF | TGTGCCAGCAGACGGGTTTACAATCAGTACTTC
. | TRBD2 | 18 | TRBJ2-2 | TRBV7-9 | CASRDLGGRWVNTGELFF | TGTGCCAGCAGAGATTTGGGCGGGAGATGGGTGAACACCGGGGAGCTGTTTTTT
few | TRBD1 | 14 | TRBJ1-1 | TRBV20-1 | CSVDRVAMNTEAFF | TGCAGTGTGGACAGGGTAGCAATGAACACTGAAGCTTTCTTT
. | . | 13 | TRBJ1-5 | TRBV20-1 | CSAPGQGHQPRHF | TGCAGTGCTCCCGGACAAGGGCATCAGCCCCGGCATTTT
. | . | 15 | TRBJ2-1 | TRBV24-1 | CVTCQGGMSYNVQFF | TGTGTCACCTGCCAGGGGGGCATGAGCTACAATGTGCAGTTCTTC
many | . | 13 | TRBJ1-1 | TRBV6-4 | CASSDPLTREAFF | TGTGCCAGCAGTGACCCCCTTACACGTGAAGCTTTCTTT
many | TRBD1 | 15 | TRBJ2-4 | TRBV5-5 | CASSLERQGTSPTRF | TGTGCCAGCAGCTTGGAGAGACAGGGCACCAGTCCTACCCGATTC
. | TRBD2 | 15 | TRBJ2-5 | TRBV19 | CASSLRGSGQETQYF | TGTGCCAGTAGTCTGAGGGGTAGCGGGCAAGAGACCCAGTACTTC
medium-sized | TRBD2 | 15 | TRBJ2-5 | TRBV29-1 | CSASFSGRAGETQYF | TGCAGCGCCTCGTTTAGCGGGAGGGCCGGGGAGACCCAGTACTTC
. | . | 14 | TRBJ2-7 | TRBV12-3/TRBV12-4 | CASSPFFSGYEQYF | TGTGCCAGCAGTCCTTTTTTCTCGGGGTACGAGCAGTACTTC
medium-sized | . | 15 | TRBJ2-7 | TRBV24-1 | CATSDHLAPWDEQYF | TGTGCCACCAGTGACCACCTAGCGCCTTGGGACGAGCAGTACTTC